The clone carrying this T cell receptor (beta chain) has a handful of counts. Its cognate antigen is unknown. These data originate in a study of blood T cells in healthy people across ages. Whole-study findings and limits: TCR beta diversity was tightly associated with the proportion of naive T cells.

Germline-derived CDR1 and CDR2 are MDHEN and SYDVKM. This CDR3 region has 14 residues. The junction had 5 bases not matched to a gene; V was cut back by 7 bases and J by 1 base. Donors were healthy Caucasian individuals from Russia aged about 6 to 90. PBMCs numbering at least 7 million were isolated per sample. A second PCR, run for about 7 to 11 cycles, used a sample-barcoded 5' primer plus a J-beta primer mix. Individual samples furnished no less than 3 million CDR3-containing paired-end reads apiece. TCRdb ran MiXCR on the 5' RACE reads and lists one entry per CDR3 protein. Among around 2 million distinct CDR3 sequences, around 40% were seen once, and the ten largest hold under 30%.

The genes are TRBV28 and TRBJ2-3, with 7 bases lining up with TRBD1. This sequence was found in a human donor in good health. Sequences were obtained from blood. CDR3 sequence reads: CASMTTGGTDTQYF. For the CDR3, the DNA is TGTGCCAGCATGACAACAGGGGGCACAGATACGCAGTATTTT.